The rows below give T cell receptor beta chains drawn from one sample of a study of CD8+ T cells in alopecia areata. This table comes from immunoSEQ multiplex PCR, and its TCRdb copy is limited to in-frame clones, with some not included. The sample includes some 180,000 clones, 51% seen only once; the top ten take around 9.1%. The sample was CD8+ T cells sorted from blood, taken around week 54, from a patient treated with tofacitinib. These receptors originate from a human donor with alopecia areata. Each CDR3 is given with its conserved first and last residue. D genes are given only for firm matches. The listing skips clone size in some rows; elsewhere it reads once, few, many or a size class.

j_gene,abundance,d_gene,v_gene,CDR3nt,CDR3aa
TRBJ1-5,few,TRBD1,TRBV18,TGTGCCAGCTCAACAGGGGGCAATCAGCCCCAGCATTTT,CASSTGGNQPQHF
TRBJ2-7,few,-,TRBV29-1,TGCAGCGTTTTCATGGGGTACGAGCAGTACTTC,CSVFMGYEQYF
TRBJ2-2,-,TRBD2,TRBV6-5,TGTGCCAGCAGTTACTCGACGGGGGGCACCGGGGAGCTGTTTTTT,CASSYSTGGTGELFF
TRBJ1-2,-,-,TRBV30,TGTGCCTGGAGTGGTTATCCCTTACTTTCTAAGGACTATGGCTACACCTTC,CAWSGYPLLSKDYGYTF
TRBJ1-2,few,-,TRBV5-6,TGTGCCAGCAGCACGCAGGGTTTCGACTATGGCTACACCTTC,CASSTQGFDYGYTF
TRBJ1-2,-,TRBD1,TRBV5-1,TGCGCCAGCAGCTTGGCGGGACAGGGAGAGAGCTACACCTTC,CASSLAGQGESYTF
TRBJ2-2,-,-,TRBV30,TGTGCCTGGAGTATGAGCGGGAACACCGGGGAGCTGTTTTTT,CAWSMSGNTGELFF
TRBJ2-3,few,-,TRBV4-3,TGCGCCAGCAGCCAAGGCCCGGAGGGGGGCGGAGATACGCAGTATTTT,CASSQGPEGGGDTQYF
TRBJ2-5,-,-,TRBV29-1,TGCAGCGTTGAAGGCAGAGAAGAGACCCAGTACTTC,CSVEGREETQYF
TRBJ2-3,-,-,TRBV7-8,TGTGCCAGCAGCCGACACTTTACTAGCACAGATACGCAGTATTTT,CASSRHFTSTDTQYF